Below, one T cell receptor (beta chain) is given with its context. Its antigen remains unknown. The data are from a study of cytomegalovirus exposure and HLA in healthy donors. 60 Vbeta and 13 Jbeta primers were used in PCR. Measured with immunoSEQ multiplex PCR; TCRdb has only the in-frame clones, and not every one. This table lists around 70,000 clones. The germline V gene has CDR1 MNHEY and CDR2 SVGAGI. After removal of 0 bases from V and 6 bases from J, the junction contained 3 bases not matched to a gene. CDR3 length: 15 amino acids. Findings and limits, study-wide: Later work found most CMV-associated TCR beta chains apparently HLA-restricted.

The source is a woman in her thirties or forties in good health and CMV-seropositive. This sequence joins TRBV6-5 and TRBJ1-5, with 9 bases aligning to TRBD1. The sequencing sample was made of PBMCs. In DNA, the CDR3 is TGTGCCAGCAGTTACTCCCGGACAGGGGTTCAGCCCCAGCATTTT. Translating it yields CASSYSRTGVQPQHF.